This T cell receptor beta chain derives from a study of Graves' ophthalmopathy and Graves' hyperthyroidism. For the study at large: The blood sample was drawn at first diagnosis and before any treatment. Study observations and caveats: With over 85% sensitivity and over 65% specificity, a 13-signature model separated ophthalmopathy from stable hyperthyroidism.

This clonotype was counted at least ten times. What it binds is not known. CDR3 size: 15 residues. Germline V gives CDR1 SGHTA, CDR2 FQGNSA. Trimming pared 0 bases from V and 4 bases from J, leaving 12 bases between. Amplification of TCR beta CDR3 regions used RNA transcripts. The workflow started with a first-round RT-PCR run with HTBI primers and then moved on to a second-round multiplex PCR. A single record per CDR3 protein comes from TCRdb applying MiXCR to the multiplex PCR reads. The repertoire includes roughly 300,000 distinct CDR3 sequences, 15% to 20% of them detected once, and 10% to 15% sits in the top ten. In this cohort, patients with other autoimmune diseases, uncontrolled infections, pregnancy or lactation were excluded. Fresh peripheral blood, approximately 10 ml, was the PBMC source.

The sequenced sample consisted of peripheral blood. This receptor was identified in an adult man with Graves' ophthalmopathy. The rearrangement links TRBV7-2 to TRBJ2-5; a weak D match, TRBD1 (5 bases). The CDR3, as DNA: TGTGCCAGCAGCTTAGCTGCCAGGGCCGGAGAGACCCAGTACTTC. Translation gives CASSLAARAGETQYF.